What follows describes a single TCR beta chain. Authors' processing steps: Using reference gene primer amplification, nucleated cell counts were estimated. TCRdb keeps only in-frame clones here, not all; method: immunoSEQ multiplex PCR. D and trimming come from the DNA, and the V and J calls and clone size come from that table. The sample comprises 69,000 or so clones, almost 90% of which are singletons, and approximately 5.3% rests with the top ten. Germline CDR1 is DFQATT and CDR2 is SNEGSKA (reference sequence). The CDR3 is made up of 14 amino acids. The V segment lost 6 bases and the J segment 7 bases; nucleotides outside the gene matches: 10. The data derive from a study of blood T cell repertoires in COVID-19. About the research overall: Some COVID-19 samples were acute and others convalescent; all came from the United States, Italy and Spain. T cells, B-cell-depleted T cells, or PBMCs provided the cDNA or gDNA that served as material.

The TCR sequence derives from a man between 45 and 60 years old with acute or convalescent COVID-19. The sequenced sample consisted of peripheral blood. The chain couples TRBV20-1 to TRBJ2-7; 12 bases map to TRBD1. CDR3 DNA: TGCAGTGCCAGTGCGGGACAGGGGGCGGGAGAGCAGTACTTC. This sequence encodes CSASAGQGAGEQYF.